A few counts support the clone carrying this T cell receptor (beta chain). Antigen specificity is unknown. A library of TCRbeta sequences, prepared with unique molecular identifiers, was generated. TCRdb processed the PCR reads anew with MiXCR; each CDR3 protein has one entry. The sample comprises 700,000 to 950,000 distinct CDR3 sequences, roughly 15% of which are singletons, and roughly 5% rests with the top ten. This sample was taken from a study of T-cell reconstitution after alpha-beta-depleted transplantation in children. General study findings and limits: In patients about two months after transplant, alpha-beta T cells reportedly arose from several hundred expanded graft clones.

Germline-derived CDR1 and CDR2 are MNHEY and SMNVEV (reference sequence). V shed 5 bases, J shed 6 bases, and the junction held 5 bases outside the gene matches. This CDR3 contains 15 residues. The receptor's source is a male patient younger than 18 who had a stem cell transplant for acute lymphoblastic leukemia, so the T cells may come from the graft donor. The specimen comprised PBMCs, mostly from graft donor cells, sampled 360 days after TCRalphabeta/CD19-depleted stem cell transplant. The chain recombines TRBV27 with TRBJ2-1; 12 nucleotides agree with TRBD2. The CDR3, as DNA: TGTGCCAGCAGTCCGCCTAGCGGGAGGGCCAATGAGCAGTTCTTC. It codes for CASSPPSGRANEQFF.